The present T cell receptor (beta chain) was sequenced within a study of naive and memory T cell subsets listed by TCRdb under 2017. General notes on the study: The figure summarizing these samples reported 10 or so blood donors, 7 tuberculin skin test biopsies and 3 saline control biopsies. Skin biopsies were taken from tuberculin skin test sites or from saline-injected control sites and were processed for RNA extraction as described before. PCR2 was typically performed as a SYBR Green qPCR that was stopped at a set threshold, although end-point PCR (around 6 cycles) could be used instead for low-input samples. Paper-wide results and their limitations: The larger number of TCRs at tuberculin skin test sites was interpreted as T cell infiltration of a delayed type IV hypersensitivity reaction. Details of skin biopsy collection and RNA processing were not given in the paper but were referenced to earlier studies. The RNA-based method was acknowledged as potentially sensitive to TCR transcript changes with T cell activation and differentiation. TCR sequences were reportedly obtained from both types of skin biopsy, with many more TCRs found at tuberculin skin test sites.

V lost 4 bases and J lost 1 base; the stretch between them is 15 bases long. Including cysteine and phenylalanine, the CDR3 has 16 amino acids. Only CDR3 DNA remains: 48 bases, in frame from the first base. Via the germline V gene, CDR1 is SGHTA and CDR2 FQGNSA. The library relied on UMI-ligation and nested PCR. Four rounds of PCR, run with the SP2 primer together with nested alpha and beta constant region primers, were used to amplify the ligated cDNA. For the blood and skin samples, reverse transcription of TCR RNA was done with SuperScript IV along with alpha and beta constant region primers. An oligonucleotide carrying the Illumina SP2 primer and a UMI was ligated to the 3' end of the cDNA by means of T4 RNA ligase 1. The 12-nucleotide UMI consisted of two random hexamers with an eight-base spacer between the hexamers to prevent hairpin formation. TCR alpha and beta chain libraries were processed separately from the second PCR onward, with dual indexing for multiplexing. After pooling, the indexed libraries were analyzed by capillary electrophoresis and sequenced on either an Illumina MiSeq or NextSeq. PhiX DNA at roughly 4.5-7.5% was added to the libraries to raise base diversity and improve cluster recognition. From the authors' description of their analysis: Demultiplexor pulled UMIs out of read 2, joined the UMIs with the TCR sequence from read 1, and separated reads according to sample indices. V and J genes and V-J junctions were identified by Decombinator, and each TCR was assigned a five-part identifier that included V and J deletions. UMIs were used by Collapsinator to correct sequencing errors and PCR amplification heterogeneity, so that a UMI-based abundance was obtained for each TCR. CDR3Translator converted identifiers to nucleotide sequence, translated to amino acids, and extracted CDR3 regions using terminal motifs. After normalization to the amount of input RNA, error-corrected alpha and beta TCR counts from blood and skin were compared. TCRdb passed the public sequencing reads through fastp at Q25 and MiXCR, retaining productive beta sequences. Identical CDR3 proteins give one entry, which carries the most common genes and DNA. V and J calls and clone size were set by TCRdb, not the authors. The sample table holds approximately 21,000 distinct CDR3 sequences, of which approximately 6.5% were seen once. About 6.2% of the sample comes from the top ten.

In light of the paper, this sample's treatment or condition label describes: skin biopsy from PPD injection site in Mantoux-positive individual. Using 3' ligation of a UMI-containing oligonucleotide to TCR cDNA, the study laid out a robust and sensitive protocol to amplify, sequence and analyze TCRs. The tuberculin skin test biopsies were taken from PPD-injected sites in individuals who had a positive Mantoux test. Total RNA, without cell sorting, was DNase treated with RQ1 DNase before reverse transcription, targeting about 1 to 1,100 ng input. To check how robust the pipeline was in samples where T cells make up a minority population, libraries were built from skin biopsies and whole blood. This clonotype was detected many times. It lacks a known antigen. One base away there is no much larger clone; base qualities are not given.

This chain joins TRBV7-2 to TRBJ2-3; the D call could be TRBD1 or TRBD2, with each sharing 5 bases. Sequenced material: skin, taken from a tuberculin skin test site. This receptor was taken from an adult in good health. CDR3 protein: CASSYRDGWGTDTQYF. The sequenced DNA is TGTGCCAGCAGCTACCGGGACGGTTGGGGCACAGATACGCAGTATTTT.